The source of this T cell receptor (beta chain) is a study of blood T cell repertoires in COVID-19. The method was immunoSEQ multiplex PCR; TCRdb's version includes in-frame clones alone and lacks a portion of them. The repertoire holds tens of thousands of clones, with 82% as singletons. Germline loops: CDR1 LNHDA, CDR2 SQIVND (reference sequence). The CDR3 is 17 residues long. V dropped 0 bases and J dropped 7 bases, with 18 bases sitting between them. Sequenced material: peripheral blood. The V and J genes are TRBV19 and TRBJ2-2; D possibly corresponds to TRBD2 (6 bases). The sequence was obtained from a human donor in a cohort sampled during active COVID-19. In nucleotides, the CDR3 is TGTGCCAGTAGTATAGACTCCCATTCTAGCGTTGGCGGGGAGCTGTTTTTT. It is translated as CASSIDSHSSVGGELFF.